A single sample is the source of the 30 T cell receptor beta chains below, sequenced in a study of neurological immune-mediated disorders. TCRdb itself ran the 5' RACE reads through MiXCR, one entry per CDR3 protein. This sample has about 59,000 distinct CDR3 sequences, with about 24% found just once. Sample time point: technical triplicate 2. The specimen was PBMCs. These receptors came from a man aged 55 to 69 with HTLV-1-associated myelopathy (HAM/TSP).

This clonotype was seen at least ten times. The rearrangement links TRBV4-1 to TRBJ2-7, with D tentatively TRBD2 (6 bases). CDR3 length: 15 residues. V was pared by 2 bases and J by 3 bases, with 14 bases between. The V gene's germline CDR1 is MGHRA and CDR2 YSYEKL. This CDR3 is CASSQTVTRGYEQYF. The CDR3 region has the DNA TGCGCCAGCAGCCAAACGGTGACTAGAGGCTACGAGCAGTACTTC.

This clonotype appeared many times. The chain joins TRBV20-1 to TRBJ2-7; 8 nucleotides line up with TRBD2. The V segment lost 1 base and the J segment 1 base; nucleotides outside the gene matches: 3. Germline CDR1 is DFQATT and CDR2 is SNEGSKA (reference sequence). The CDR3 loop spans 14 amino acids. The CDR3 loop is CSARAAGGSYEQYF. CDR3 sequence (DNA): TGCAGTGCTAGAGCCGCGGGAGGATCCTACGAGCAGTACTTC.

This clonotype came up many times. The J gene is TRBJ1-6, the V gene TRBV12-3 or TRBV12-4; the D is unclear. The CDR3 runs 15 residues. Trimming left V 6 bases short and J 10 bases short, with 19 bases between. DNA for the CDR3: TGTGCCAGCAGCCGATCCCCGGTAATAGGGTCACCCCTCCACTTT. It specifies CASSRSPVIGSPLHF.

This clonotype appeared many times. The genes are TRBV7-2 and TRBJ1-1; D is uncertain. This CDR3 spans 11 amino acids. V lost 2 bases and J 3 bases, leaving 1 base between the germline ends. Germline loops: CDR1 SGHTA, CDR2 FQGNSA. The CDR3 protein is CASSLHTEAFF. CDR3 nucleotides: TGTGCCAGCAGCTTACACACTGAAGCTTTCTTT.

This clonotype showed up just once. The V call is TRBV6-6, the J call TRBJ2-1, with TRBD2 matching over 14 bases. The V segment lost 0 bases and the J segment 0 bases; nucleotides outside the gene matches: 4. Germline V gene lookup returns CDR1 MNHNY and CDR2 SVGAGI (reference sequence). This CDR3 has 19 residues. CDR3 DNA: TGTGCCAGCAGTTACTCGTCCGGGACTAGCGGGAGCTCCTACAATGAGCAGTTCTTC. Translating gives CASSYSSGTSGSSYNEQFF.

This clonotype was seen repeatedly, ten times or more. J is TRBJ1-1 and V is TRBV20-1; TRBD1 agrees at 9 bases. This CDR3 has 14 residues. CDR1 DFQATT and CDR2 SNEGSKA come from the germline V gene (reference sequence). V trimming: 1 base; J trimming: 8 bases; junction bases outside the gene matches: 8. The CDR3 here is CSARAQRDRDEAFF. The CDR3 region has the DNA TGCAGTGCTAGAGCCCAACGGGACAGGGACGAAGCTTTCTTT.

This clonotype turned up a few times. CDR3 sequence reads: CASSLDSSYEQYF. CDR3 DNA: TGTGCCAGCAGCTTGGACAGTTCCTACGAGCAGTACTTC. V is TRBV7-9 and J is TRBJ2-7; weak D call: TRBD1 (6 bases). This CDR3 spans 13 amino acids. The germline V gene has CDR1 SEHNR and CDR2 FQNEAQ (reference sequence). The V gene lost 3 bases and the J gene lost 1 base, with 7 bases spanning the gap.

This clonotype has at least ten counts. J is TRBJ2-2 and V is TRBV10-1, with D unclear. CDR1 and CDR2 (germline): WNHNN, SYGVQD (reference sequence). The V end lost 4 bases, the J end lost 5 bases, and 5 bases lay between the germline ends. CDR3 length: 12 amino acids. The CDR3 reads CASSAATGELFF. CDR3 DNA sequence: TGCGCCAGCAGTGCCGCGACCGGGGAGCTGTTTTTT.

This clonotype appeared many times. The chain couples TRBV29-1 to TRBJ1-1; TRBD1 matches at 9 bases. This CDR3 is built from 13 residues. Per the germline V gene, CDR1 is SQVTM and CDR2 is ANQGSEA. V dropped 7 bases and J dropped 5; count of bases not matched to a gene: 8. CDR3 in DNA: TGCAGCGCCCGGGACAGGGCGGGGACTGAAGCTTTCTTT. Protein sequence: CSARDRAGTEAFF.

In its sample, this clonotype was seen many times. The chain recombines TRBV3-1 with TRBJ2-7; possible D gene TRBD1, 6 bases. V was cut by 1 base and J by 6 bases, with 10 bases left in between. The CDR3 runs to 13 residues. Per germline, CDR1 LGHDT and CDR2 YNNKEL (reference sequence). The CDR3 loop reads CASSQGGGSEQYF. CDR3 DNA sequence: TGTGCCAGCAGCCAAGGAGGGGGTTCCGAGCAGTACTTC.

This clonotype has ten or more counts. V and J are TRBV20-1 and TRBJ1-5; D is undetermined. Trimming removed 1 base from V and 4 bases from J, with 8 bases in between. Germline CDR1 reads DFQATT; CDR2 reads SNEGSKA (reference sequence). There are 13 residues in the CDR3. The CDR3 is CSARGGENQPQHF. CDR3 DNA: TGCAGTGCTAGAGGGGGTGAGAATCAGCCCCAGCATTTT.

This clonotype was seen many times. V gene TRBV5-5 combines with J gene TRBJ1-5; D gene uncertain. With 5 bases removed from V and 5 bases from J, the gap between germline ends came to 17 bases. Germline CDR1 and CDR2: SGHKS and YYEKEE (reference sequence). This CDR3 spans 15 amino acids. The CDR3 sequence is CASSLTGDLYQPQHF. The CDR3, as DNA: TGTGCCAGCAGTTTGACCGGAGACTTATATCAGCCCCAGCATTTT. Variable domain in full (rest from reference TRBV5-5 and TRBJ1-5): DAGVTQSPTHLIKTRGQQVTLRCSPISGHKSVSWYQQVLGQGPQFIFQYYEKEERGRGNFPDRFSARQFPNYSSELNVNALLLGDSALYLCASSLTGDLYQPQHFGDGTRLSIL.

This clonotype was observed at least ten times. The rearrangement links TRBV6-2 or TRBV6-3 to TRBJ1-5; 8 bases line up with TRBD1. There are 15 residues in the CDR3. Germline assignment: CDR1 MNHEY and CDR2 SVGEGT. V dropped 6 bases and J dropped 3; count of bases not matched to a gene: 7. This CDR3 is CASSFGQGSNQPQHF. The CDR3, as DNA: TGTGCCAGCAGCTTCGGACAGGGCTCCAATCAGCCCCAGCATTTT.

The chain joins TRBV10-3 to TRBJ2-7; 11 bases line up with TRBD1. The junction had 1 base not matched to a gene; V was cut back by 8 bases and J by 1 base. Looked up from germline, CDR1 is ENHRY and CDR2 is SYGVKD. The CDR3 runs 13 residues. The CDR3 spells CAIRDRGSYEQYF. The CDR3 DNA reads TGTGCCATCCGGGACAGGGGGTCCTACGAGCAGTACTTC.

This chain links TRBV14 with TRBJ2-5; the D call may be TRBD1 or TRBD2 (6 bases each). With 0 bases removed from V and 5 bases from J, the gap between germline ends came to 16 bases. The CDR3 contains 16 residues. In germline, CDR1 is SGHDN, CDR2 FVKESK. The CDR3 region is CASSQERDTVLETQYF. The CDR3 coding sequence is TGTGCCAGCAGCCAAGAGCGGGACACGGTTTTGGAGACCCAGTACTTC.

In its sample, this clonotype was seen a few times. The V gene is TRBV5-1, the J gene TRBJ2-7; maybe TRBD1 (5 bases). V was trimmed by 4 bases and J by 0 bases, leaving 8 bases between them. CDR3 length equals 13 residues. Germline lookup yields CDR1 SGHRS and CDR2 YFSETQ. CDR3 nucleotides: TGCGCCAGCAGCCCCGACAGCTCCTACGAGCAGTACTTC. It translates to CASSPDSSYEQYF.

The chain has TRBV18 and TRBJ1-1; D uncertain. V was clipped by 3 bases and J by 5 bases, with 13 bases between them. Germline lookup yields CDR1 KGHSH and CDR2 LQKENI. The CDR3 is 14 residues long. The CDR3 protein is CASSPTRGETEAFF. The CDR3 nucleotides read TGTGCCAGCTCACCGACGCGTGGGGAAACTGAAGCTTTCTTT.

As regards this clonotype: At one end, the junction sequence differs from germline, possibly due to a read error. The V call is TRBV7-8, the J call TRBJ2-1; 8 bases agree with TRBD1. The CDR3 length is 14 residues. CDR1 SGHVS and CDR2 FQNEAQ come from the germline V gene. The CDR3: CPSSPDRGGDEQFF. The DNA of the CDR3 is TGTCCCAGCAGCCCAGACAGGGGTGGGGATGAGCAGTTCTTC.

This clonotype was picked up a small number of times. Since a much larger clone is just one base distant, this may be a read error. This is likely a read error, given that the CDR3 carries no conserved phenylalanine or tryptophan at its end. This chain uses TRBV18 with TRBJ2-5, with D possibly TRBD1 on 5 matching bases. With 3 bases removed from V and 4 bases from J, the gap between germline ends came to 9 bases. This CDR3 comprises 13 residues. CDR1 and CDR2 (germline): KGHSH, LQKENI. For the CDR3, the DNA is TGTGCCAGCTCACCCCCAGGGTCAGAGACCCAGTACTTA. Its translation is CASSPPGSETQYL.

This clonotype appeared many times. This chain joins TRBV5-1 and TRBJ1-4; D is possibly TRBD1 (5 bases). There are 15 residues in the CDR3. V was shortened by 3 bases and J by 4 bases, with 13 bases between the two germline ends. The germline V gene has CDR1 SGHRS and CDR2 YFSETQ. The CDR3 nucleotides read TGCGCCAGCAGCTCGACGACAGCTCGTAATGAAAAACTGTTTTTT. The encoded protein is CASSSTTARNEKLFF.

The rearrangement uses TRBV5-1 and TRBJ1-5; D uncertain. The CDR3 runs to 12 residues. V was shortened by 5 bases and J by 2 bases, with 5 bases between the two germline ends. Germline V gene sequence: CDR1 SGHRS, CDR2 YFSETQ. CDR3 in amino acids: CASRGRNQPQHF. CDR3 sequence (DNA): TGCGCCAGCAGAGGACGCAATCAGCCCCAGCATTTT.

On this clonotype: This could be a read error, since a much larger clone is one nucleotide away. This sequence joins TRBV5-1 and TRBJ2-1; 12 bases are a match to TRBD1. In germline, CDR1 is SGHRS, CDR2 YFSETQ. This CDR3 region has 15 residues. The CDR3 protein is CVSSSGQGAYNEQFF. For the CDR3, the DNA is TGCGTCAGCAGCTCGGGACAGGGGGCGTACAATGAGCAGTTCTTC.

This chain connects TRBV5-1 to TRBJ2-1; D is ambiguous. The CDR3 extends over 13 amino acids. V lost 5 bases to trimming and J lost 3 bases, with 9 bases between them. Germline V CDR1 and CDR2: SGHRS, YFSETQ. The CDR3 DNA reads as TGCGCCAGCAGGCCTGGGGACTACAATGAGCAGTTCTTC. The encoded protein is CASRPGDYNEQFF.

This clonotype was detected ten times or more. CDR3 amino acids: CASSQGPDQETQYF. DNA for the CDR3: TGTGCCAGCAGCCAGGGACCGGACCAAGAGACCCAGTACTTC. The chain uses TRBV5-5 and TRBJ2-5; D is perhaps TRBD1 or TRBD2 (5 bases each). From germline, CDR1 is SGHKS and CDR2 YYEKEE (reference sequence). This CDR3 is built from 14 residues. Trimming removed 4 bases from V and 0 bases from J, with 10 bases in between.

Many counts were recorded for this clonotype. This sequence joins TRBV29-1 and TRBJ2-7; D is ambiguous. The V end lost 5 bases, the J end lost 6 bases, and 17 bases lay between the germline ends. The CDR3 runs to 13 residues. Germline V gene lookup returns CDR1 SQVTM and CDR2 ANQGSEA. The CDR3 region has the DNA TGCAGCGTTCAATCTAATGACAAAGGCGAGCAGTACTTC. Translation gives CSVQSNDKGEQYF.

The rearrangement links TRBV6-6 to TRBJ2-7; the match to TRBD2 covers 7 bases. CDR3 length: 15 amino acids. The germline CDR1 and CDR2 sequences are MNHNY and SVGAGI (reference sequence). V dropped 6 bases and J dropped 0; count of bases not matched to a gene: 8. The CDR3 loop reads CASRPTSDSSYEQYF. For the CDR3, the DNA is TGTGCCAGCAGACCTACTAGCGACAGCTCCTACGAGCAGTACTTC.

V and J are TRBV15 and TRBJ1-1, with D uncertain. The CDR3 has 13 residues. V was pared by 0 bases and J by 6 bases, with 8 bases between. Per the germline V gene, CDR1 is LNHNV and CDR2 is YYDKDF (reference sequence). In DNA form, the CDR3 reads TGTGCCACCAGCAGAGATTGGGCCGCTGAAGCTTTCTTT. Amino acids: CATSRDWAAEAFF. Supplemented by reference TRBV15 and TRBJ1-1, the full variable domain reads DAMVIQNPRYQVTQFGKPVTLSCSQTLNHNVMYWYQQKSSQAPKLLFHYYDKDFNNEADTPDNFQSRRPNTSFCFLDIRSPGLGDTAMYLCATSRDWAAEAFFGQGTRLTVV.

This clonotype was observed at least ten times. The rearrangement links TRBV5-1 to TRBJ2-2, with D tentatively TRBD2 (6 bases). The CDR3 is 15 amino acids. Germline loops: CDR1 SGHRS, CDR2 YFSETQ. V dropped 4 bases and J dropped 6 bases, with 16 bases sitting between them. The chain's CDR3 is CASSRISSGAGELFF. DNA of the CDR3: TGCGCCAGCAGCCGCATTTCGTCGGGGGCCGGGGAGCTGTTTTTT.

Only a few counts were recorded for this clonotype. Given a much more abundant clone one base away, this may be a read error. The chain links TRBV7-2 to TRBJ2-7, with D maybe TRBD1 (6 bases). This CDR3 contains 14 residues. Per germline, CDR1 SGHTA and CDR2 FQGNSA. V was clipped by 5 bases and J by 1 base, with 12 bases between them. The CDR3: CASSRGGTSYEQYF. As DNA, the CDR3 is TGTGCCAGCAGCCGCGGTGGGACATCCTACGAGCAGTACTTC.

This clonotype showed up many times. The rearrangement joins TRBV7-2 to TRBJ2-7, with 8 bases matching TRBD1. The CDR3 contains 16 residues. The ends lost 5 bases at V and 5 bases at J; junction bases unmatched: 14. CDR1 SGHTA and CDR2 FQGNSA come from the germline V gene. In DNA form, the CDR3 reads TGTGCCAGCAGCCCACCACCGGGACAGGCAGGTCACGAGCAGTACTTC. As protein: CASSPPPGQAGHEQYF.